The present T cell receptor (beta chain) was sequenced within a study of T cell responses to AZD1222 COVID-19 vaccine (dated by TCRdb to the early 2020s). Regarding the complete study: Because spike-specific TCR depth and breadth did not differ between the two schedules, AZD1222 recipients who got a second dose at roughly 4 weeks were pooled with those who got a second dose at roughly 12 weeks. A total of 230 to 250 trial participants underwent TCR sequencing, of whom 200 to 220 received two doses of AZD1222 and roughly 25 received two doses of the MenACWY control vaccine. Trial participants were enrolled by age into 18-55, 56-69 and 70-plus year subgroups, with around 150, 28 and 57 TCR-sequenced participants respectively.

The CDR3 regions of human TCRbeta chains were subjected to immunosequencing. In the paper's pipeline: TCRs in the repertoires were compared against a reference library of SARS-CoV-2-specific TCRs that had been generated with the MIRA antigen-specificity platform. Breadth was defined as the fraction of unique TCRs that were SARS-CoV-2-associated. Depth was defined as the fraction of total T cells that were SARS-CoV-2-associated. Using the MIRA data, each spike-specific TCR was assigned both to the spike region to which the TCR was reactive and to a CD4 or CD8 class. Log10-transformed breadth and depth values were compared by one-way ANOVA with Sidak's multiple comparisons tests. Not all clones reach the TCRdb copy of this immuneACCESS table, which keeps in-frame sequences only. Checked studies attribute under half of the gap to unresolved V genes and leave the rest unexplained. The D gene and trimming were derived from the DNA, and the V and J assignments and clone size from that table. Within this sample are over 75,000 clones, with 75% to 90% of them counted one time only. Together, the top ten hold roughly 31% of the sample.

Results and caveats for the whole study, not just this receptor: In the small 56-69-year group, the increase in depth fell short of significance, most likely because of low power. After two AZD1222 doses, both the breadth and the depth of spike-specific TCRs were significantly higher than at day 0 and than in MenACWY recipients. Epitopes outside the regions mutated in the B.1.351 and B.1.1.7 variants were reportedly recognized by nearly half of the unique spike-specific TCRs. The vaccine-associated CD4 TCRs covered the entire spike protein, and the dominant responses fell in regions 160-218 and 743-854. Most participants were white British and females outnumbered males, and the authors suggested that clonal diversity may have been underestimated. Only a handful of AZD1222 recipients were SARS-CoV-2 seropositive at baseline, limiting conclusions about previously exposed vaccinees. Because no day 14 peak-response samples were available, repertoires were characterized only after the peak T cell response.

The time point label of this sample denotes: baseline before first vaccination. Vaccinee samples were obtained from the UK trials COV001 and COV002, which included a single-blind randomized controlled phase 2/3 trial of AZD1222 (ChAdOx1 nCoV-19) in healthy adults. For TCRbeta chain sequencing, PBMC samples were collected from trial participants at day 0 and at day 28 after the second dose. Only a few counts were recorded for this clone. Its cognate antigen has yet to be identified. No per-base quality is available; no much larger clone lies one base away. Per the germline V gene (reference sequence), LNHDA is the CDR1 and SQIVND is the CDR2. Its CDR3 holds 13 amino acids, cysteine through phenylalanine. CDR3 DNA only is kept here, 39 bases in frame from base 1. Cut back by 3 bases and 9 bases, the V and J ends lie 12 bases apart.

The sequence links TRBV19 to TRBJ1-5; a tentative D match to TRBD1 spans 5 bases. This specimen was peripheral blood, taken on day 0 of AZD1222 vaccination. The TCR was taken from an adult in good health. The bases are TGTGCCAGTAGTATTCCGAATGGGGGGCCCCAGCATTTT. Its product reads: CASSIPNGGPQHF.